The rows below give T cell receptor beta chains drawn from one sample of a study of blood T cell repertoires in COVID-19. Some clones are missing from TCRdb's copy, which holds only in-frame ones; the method was immunoSEQ multiplex PCR. Of roughly 160,000 clones in the sample, 80% to 85% were seen once. Sample: peripheral blood. Receptors originate from a man aged 65-85 years with active or convalescent COVID-19. Both conserved end residues are part of each CDR3. A D gene is named only where the DNA matches it firmly. Size values are once, few and many counts, or a class for expanded clones, and some rows have none.

d_gene	j_gene	v_gene	abundance	CDR3nt	CDR3aa
TRBD1	TRBJ1-6	TRBV2	.	TGTGCCAGCAGTTCTACCCCGGGACAGGGATCTTCACCCCTCCACTTT	CASSSTPGQGSSPLHF
.	TRBJ1-2	TRBV7-6	.	TGTGCCAGCAGCTCCGGGACGGAGGGAGGCTACACCTTC	CASSSGTEGGYTF
TRBD1	TRBJ1-2	TRBV19	.	TGTGCCACCACGGACAGGGTGACTGGCTACACCTTC	CATTDRVTGYTF
TRBD2	TRBJ2-3	TRBV5-1	.	TGCGCCAGCAGCCCGGGGACTAGCGGGGGCGGCCGCACAGATACGCAGTATTTT	CASSPGTSGGGRTDTQYF
TRBD1	TRBJ2-7	TRBV7-2	.	TGTGCCAGCAGCTTAAGTAGGGGGCAGGGGATTTCCGAGCAGTACTTC	CASSLSRGQGISEQYF
.	TRBJ2-1	TRBV14	once	TGTGCCAGCAGCCAGAGTAGCGGCTACAATGAGCAGTTCTTC	CASSQSSGYNEQFF
.	TRBJ2-7	TRBV6-6	.	TGTGCCAGCAGACGGGACATCGACGAGCAGTACTTC	CASRRDIDEQYF
.	TRBJ1-2	TRBV10-2	.	TGCGCCAGCAGTCCTTACTCGATTAGCTACACCTTC	CASSPYSISYTF
.	TRBJ1-2	TRBV4-3	.	TGCGCCAGCAGCCCTATGGGCAGGCTTAACTATGGCTACACCTTC	CASSPMGRLNYGYTF
TRBD2	TRBJ2-7	TRBV4-3	few	TGCGCCAGCAGCCCTGGTGGGGAGGGCCCCTACGAGCAGTACTTC	CASSPGGEGPYEQYF
.	TRBJ2-2	TRBV24-1	.	TGTGCCACCAGTGACCGGGATGCACAGGGGGAGCTGTTTTTT	CATSDRDAQGELFF
.	TRBJ1-1	TRBV6-5	.	TGTGCCAGCACCCACATTCCGGGACTAAACACTGAAGCTTTCTTT	CASTHIPGLNTEAFF
TRBD1	TRBJ1-2	TRBV2	.	TGTGCCAGCAAAGTCAGGGGGGACTATGGCTACACCTTC	CASKVRGDYGYTF
TRBD2	TRBJ2-2	TRBV7-2	.	TGTGCCAGCACCCCCCGGTGGACTAGCGGGAGGGGGTACACCGGGGAGCTGTTTTTT	CASTPRWTSGRGYTGELFF
.	TRBJ2-1	TRBV5-1	few	TGCGCCAGCAGCTTGGGTTCAGGGAACAATGAGCAGTTCTTC	CASSLGSGNNEQFF
TRBD2	TRBJ2-2	TRBV9	.	TGTGCCAGCAAACAAGGGGGGCTAGCGGGAGGTACCGGGGAGCTGTTTTTT	CASKQGGLAGGTGELFF
TRBD1	TRBJ2-2	TRBV6-5	.	TGTGCCAGCAGTTACAGGGGGCTGGCCGGGGAGCTGTTTTTT	CASSYRGLAGELFF
.	TRBJ1-1	TRBV30	once	TGTGCCTCTCGGGCGGGGCGGGGGACTGAAGCTTTCTTT	CASRAGRGTEAFF
TRBD1	TRBJ1-5	TRBV7-8	.	TGTGCCAGCAGCTTAGGACAGGGTAGCAATCAGCCCCAGCATTTT	CASSLGQGSNQPQHF
.	TRBJ1-2	TRBV6-2/TRBV6-3	.	TGTGCCAGCAGTTACTTCACTAGTGGCTACACCTTC	CASSYFTSGYTF
.	TRBJ2-5	TRBV7-9	.	TGTGCCAGCAGCTTACAGCAAGAGACCCAGTACTTC	CASSLQQETQYF
.	TRBJ2-7	TRBV28	.	TGTGCCAGCTCTTATGGGGGGGGACAGGCCTACGAGCAGTACTTC	CASSYGGGQAYEQYF
.	TRBJ2-6	TRBV5-1	few	TGCGCCAGCAGCCACGGGTTGGGTGGGGCCAACGTCCTGACTTTC	CASSHGLGGANVLTF
.	TRBJ1-1	TRBV7-9	.	TGTGCCAGCAGCTTATATACGCGGGGAGCTTTCTTT	CASSLYTRGAFF
.	TRBJ1-2	TRBV2	.	TGTGCCAGCAGTGGAGGGATCTATGGCTACACCTTC	CASSGGIYGYTF
TRBD1	TRBJ1-5	TRBV16	.	TGTGCCAGCAGCCGGACAGGGGAACAGCCCCAGCATTTT	CASSRTGEQPQHF
.	TRBJ1-5	TRBV19	.	TGTGCCAGTAGTATAGGAGGGAGCAATCAGCCCCAGCATTTT	CASSIGGSNQPQHF
TRBD2	TRBJ2-1	TRBV19	.	TGTGCCAGTAGTACGGCTAGCGGGATCGAGGAGCAGTTCTTC	CASSTASGIEEQFF
.	TRBJ2-7	TRBV7-8	.	TGTGCCAGCTTAAGATCAGGGGACGCCGACGAGCAGTACTTC	CASLRSGDADEQYF
.	TRBJ2-1	TRBV29-1	.	TGCAGCGTCGTAAGCCTCTCCTTTAATGAGCAGTTCTTC	CSVVSLSFNEQFF
TRBD1	TRBJ1-5	TRBV28	.	TGTGCCAGCAGTGGGGGACAGGTCAATCAGCCCCAGCATTTT	CASSGGQVNQPQHF
TRBD2	TRBJ2-2	TRBV6-2/TRBV6-3	.	TGTGCCAGCAGTTACCTTTCCATAGCGGGAGGGAACACCGGGGAGCTGTTTTTT	CASSYLSIAGGNTGELFF
.	TRBJ2-5	TRBV3-1/TRBV3-2	.	TGTGCCAGCAGCCAAGGGGTTGCTAGCCTCGGGGAGACCCAGTACTTC	CASSQGVASLGETQYF
.	TRBJ1-6	TRBV24-1	.	TGTGCCACCAGTGACAGAGGGCAGGGGAGAAGTGGGCCCCTCCACTTT	CATSDRGQGRSGPLHF
TRBD1	TRBJ1-1	TRBV2	.	TGTGCCAGCAGGGACAGGGGGCTTAACACTGAAGCTTTCTTT	CASRDRGLNTEAFF
TRBD2	TRBJ2-1	TRBV5-1	.	TGCGCCAGCAGCTTAGGACTAGCGGGAGCTCTAAGTGAGCAGTTCTTC	CASSLGLAGALSEQFF
TRBD2	TRBJ2-1	TRBV27	.	TGTGCCAGCAGTCCCTCCCAGCGGGGGGGGGCTTCCTACAATGAGCAGTTCTTC	CASSPSQRGGASYNEQFF
TRBD2	TRBJ2-7	TRBV7-2	.	TGTGCCAGCAGCCTCCGCGGGGGGGCCCCCTACGAGCAGTACTTC	CASSLRGGAPYEQYF
TRBD1	TRBJ2-1	TRBV29-1	.	TGCAGCGTTGAGTCCGGGACAGGGCCCTACAATGAGCAGTTCTTC	CSVESGTGPYNEQFF
TRBD2	TRBJ2-3	TRBV11-2	.	TGTGCCAGCAGCTTAAGGACTAGCGGGAGGACCACAGATACGCAGTATTTT	CASSLRTSGRTTDTQYF
TRBD1	TRBJ1-5	TRBV5-5	few	TGTGCCAGCAGCTCCCAGGGGGATCAGCCCCAGCATTTT	CASSSQGDQPQHF
.	TRBJ2-5	TRBV5-1	.	TGCGCCAGCAGCCCCAGCGACCAAGAGACCCAGTACTTC	CASSPSDQETQYF